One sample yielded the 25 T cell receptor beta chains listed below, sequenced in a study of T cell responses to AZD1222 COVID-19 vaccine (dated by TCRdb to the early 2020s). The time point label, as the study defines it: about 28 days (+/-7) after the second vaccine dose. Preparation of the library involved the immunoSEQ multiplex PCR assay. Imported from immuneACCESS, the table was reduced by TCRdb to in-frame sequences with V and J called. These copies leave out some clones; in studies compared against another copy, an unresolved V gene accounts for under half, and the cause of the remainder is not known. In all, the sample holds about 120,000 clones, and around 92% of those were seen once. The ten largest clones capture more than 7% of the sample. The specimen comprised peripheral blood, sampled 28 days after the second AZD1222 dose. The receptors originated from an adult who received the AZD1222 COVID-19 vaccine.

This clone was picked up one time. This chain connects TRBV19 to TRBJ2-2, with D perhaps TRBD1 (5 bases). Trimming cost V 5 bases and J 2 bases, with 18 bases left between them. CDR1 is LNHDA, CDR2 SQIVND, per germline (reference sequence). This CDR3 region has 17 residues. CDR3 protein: CASSQFRGASNTGELFF. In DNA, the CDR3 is TGTGCCAGTAGTCAATTTCGTGGGGCGTCTAACACCGGGGAGCTGTTTTTT. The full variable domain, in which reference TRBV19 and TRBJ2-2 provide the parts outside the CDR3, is DGGITQSPKYLFRKEGQNVTLSCEQNLNHDAMYWYRQDPGQGLRLIYYSQIVNDFQKGDIAEGYSVSREKKESFPLTVTSAQKNPTAFYLCASSQFRGASNTGELFFGEGSRLTVL.

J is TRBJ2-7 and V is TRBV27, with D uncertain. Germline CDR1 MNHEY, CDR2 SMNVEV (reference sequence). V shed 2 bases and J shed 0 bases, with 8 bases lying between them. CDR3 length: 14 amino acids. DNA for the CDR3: TGTGCCAGCAGTTTAAAGATCAACTCCTACGAGCAGTACTTC. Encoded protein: CASSLKINSYEQYF.

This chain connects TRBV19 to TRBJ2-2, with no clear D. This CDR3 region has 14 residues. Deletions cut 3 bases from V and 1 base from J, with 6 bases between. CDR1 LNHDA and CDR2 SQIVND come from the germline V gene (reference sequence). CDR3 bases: TGTGCCAGTAGTATGCGTGGGAACACCGGGGAGCTGTTTTTT. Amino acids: CASSMRGNTGELFF.

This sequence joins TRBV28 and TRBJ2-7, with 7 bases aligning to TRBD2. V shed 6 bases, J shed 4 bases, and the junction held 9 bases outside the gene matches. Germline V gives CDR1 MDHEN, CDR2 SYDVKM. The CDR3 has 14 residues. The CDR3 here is CASSPPGLPYEQYF. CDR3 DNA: TGTGCCAGCAGCCCTCCGGGACTACCTTACGAGCAGTACTTC. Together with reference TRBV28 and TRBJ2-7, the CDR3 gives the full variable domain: DVKVTQSSRYLVKRTGEKVFLECVQDMDHENMFWYRQDPGLGLRLIYFSYDVKMKEKGDIPEGYSVSREKKERFSLILESASTNQTSMYLCASSPPGLPYEQYFGPGTRLTVT.

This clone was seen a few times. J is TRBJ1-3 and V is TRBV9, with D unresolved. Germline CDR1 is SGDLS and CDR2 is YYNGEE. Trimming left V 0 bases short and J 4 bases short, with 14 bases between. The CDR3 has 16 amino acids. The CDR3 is CASSVESGIGGNTIYF. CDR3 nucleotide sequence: TGTGCCAGCAGCGTAGAATCGGGGATTGGGGGAAACACCATATATTTT.

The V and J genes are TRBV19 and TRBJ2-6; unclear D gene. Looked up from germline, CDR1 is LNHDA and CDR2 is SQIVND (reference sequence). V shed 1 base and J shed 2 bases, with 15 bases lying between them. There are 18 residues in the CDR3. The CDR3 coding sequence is TGTGCCAGTAGTATAGCGGCAGTGCGTACCCCTGGGGCCAACGTCCTGACTTTC. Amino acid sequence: CASSIAAVRTPGANVLTF.

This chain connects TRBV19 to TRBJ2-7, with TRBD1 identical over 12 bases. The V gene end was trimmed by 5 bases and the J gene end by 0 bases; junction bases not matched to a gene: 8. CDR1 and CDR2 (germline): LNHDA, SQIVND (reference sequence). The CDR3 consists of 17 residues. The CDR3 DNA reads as TGTGCCAGTAGTCGGGACAGGGGGCCCCTAAGCTCCTACGAGCAGTACTTC. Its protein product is CASSRDRGPLSSYEQYF.

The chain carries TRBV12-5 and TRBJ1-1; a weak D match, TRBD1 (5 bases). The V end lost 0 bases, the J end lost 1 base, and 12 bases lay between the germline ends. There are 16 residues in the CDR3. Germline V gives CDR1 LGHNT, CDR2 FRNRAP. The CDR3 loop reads CASGLVVSGKNTEAFF. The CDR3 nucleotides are TGTGCTAGTGGTTTGGTAGTATCAGGGAAGAACACTGAAGCTTTCTTT.

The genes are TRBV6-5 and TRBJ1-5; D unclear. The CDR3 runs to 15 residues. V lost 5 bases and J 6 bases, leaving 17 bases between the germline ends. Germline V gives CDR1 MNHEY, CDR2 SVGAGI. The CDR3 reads CASSTLRGVSQPQHF. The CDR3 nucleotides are TGTGCCAGCAGTACTTTGAGAGGAGTTAGTCAGCCCCAGCATTTT.

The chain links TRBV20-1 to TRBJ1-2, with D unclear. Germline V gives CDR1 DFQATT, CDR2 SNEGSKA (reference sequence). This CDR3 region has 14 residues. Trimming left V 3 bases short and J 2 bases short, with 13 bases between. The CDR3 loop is CSASRAGRNYGYTF. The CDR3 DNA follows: TGCAGTGCTAGTCGGGCAGGCCGGAACTATGGCTACACCTTC.

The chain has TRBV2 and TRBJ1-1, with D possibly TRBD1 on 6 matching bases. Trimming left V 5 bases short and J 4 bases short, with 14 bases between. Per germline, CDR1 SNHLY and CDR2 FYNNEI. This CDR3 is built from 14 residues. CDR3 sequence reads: CASSQQGLSTEAFF. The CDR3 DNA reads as TGTGCCAGCAGTCAACAGGGCTTATCCACTGAAGCTTTCTTT.

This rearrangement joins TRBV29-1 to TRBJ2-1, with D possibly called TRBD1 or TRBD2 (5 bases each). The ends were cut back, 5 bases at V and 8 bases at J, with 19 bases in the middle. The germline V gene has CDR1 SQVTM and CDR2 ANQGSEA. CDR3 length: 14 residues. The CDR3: CSVINRAGRDEQFF. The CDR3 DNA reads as TGCAGCGTTATAAACCGGGCAGGGCGGGATGAGCAGTTCTTC.

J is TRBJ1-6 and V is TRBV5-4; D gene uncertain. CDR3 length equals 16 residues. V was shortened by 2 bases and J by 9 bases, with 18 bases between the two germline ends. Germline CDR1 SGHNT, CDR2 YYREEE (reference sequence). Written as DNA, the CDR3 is TGTGCCAGCAGCTTTGGATCGCGTAAAGGTAGTTCACCCCTCCACTTT. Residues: CASSFGSRKGSSPLHF.

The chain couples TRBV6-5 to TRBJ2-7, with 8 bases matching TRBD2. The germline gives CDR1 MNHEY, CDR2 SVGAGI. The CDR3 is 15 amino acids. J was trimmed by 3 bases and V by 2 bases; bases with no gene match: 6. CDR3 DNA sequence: TGTGCCAGCAGTTACGAGGCGGGAGGTAGCTACGAGCAGTACTTC. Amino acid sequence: CASSYEAGGSYEQYF.

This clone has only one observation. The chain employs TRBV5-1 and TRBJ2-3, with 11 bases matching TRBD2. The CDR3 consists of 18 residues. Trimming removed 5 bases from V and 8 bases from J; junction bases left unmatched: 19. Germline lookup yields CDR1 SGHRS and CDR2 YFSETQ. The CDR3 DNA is TGCGCCAGCAGTTCAATAAGGGGGACTAGCGGCCCCCTGACTACGCAGTATTTT. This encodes CASSSIRGTSGPLTTQYF. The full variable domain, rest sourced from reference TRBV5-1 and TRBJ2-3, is KAGVTQTPRYLIKTRGQQVTLSCSPISGHRSVSWYQQTPGQGLQFLFEYFSETQRNKGNFPGRFSGRQFSNSRSEMNVSTLELGDSALYLCASSSIRGTSGPLTTQYFGPGTRLTVL.

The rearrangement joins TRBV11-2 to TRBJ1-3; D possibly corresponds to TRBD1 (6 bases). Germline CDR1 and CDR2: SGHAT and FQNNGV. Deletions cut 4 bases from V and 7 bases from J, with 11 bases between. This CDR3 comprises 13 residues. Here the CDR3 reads CASSSSDRNTIYF. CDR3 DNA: TGTGCCAGCAGCTCCTCAGACAGGAACACCATATATTTT. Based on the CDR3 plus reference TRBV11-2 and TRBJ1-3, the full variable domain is EAGVAQSPRYKIIEKRQSVAFWCNPISGHATLYWYQQILGQGPKLLIQFQNNGVVDDSQLPKDRFSAERLKGVDSTLKIQPAKLEDSAVYLCASSSSDRNTIYFGEGSWLTVV.

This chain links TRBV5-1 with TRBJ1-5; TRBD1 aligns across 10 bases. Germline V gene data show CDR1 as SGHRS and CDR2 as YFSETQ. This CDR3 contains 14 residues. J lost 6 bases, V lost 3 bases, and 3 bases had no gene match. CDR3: CASSWGDRGQPQHF. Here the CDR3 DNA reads TGCGCCAGCAGCTGGGGGGACAGGGGTCAGCCCCAGCATTTT.

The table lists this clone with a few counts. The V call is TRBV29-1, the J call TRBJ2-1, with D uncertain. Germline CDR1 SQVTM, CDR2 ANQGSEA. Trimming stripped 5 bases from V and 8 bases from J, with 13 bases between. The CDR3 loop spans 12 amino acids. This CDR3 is CSVTPKRHEQFF. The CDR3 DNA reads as TGCAGCGTTACCCCAAAACGGCATGAGCAGTTCTTC.

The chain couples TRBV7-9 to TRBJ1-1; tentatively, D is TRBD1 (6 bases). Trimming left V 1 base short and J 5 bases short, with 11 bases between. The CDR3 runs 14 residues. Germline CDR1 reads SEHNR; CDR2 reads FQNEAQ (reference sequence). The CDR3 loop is CASSLEGGWTEAFF. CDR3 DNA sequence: TGTGCCAGCAGCTTAGAAGGGGGGTGGACTGAAGCTTTCTTT.

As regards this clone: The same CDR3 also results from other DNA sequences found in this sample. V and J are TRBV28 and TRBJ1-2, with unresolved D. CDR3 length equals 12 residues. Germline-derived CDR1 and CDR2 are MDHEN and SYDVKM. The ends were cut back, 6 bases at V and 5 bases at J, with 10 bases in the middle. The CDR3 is CASSPGSYGYTF. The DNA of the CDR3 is TGTGCCAGCAGCCCGGGAAGTTATGGCTACACCTTC.

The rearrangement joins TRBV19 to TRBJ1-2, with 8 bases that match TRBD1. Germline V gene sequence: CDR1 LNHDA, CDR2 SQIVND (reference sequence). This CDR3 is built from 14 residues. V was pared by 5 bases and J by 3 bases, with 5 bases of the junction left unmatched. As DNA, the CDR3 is TGTGCCAGTAGTCCGGACAGGGTAGACTATGGCTACACCTTC. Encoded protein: CASSPDRVDYGYTF.

This CDR3 reads CATSRGPRDSYGYTF. The CDR3 bases are TGTGCCACCAGCAGAGGCCCCCGGGACAGCTATGGCTACACCTTC. The gene calls are TRBV15 and TRBJ1-2, with TRBD1 matching 7 bases. This CDR3 has 15 amino acids. V lost 1 base and J lost 4; bases outside the gene matches: 6. The V gene's germline CDR1 is LNHNV and CDR2 YYDKDF (reference sequence).

CDR3 DNA sequence: TGTGCCAGCAGCTCCCGGGACTCCATTGCCCAGTACTTC. Translated: CASSSRDSIAQYF. The rearrangement uses TRBV5-4 and TRBJ2-5; a weak D match, TRBD2 (6 bases). The germline V and J ends were trimmed by 3 bases and 9 bases, with 15 bases remaining between them. This CDR3 is built from 13 residues. Germline values: CDR1 SGHNT, CDR2 YYREEE (reference sequence).

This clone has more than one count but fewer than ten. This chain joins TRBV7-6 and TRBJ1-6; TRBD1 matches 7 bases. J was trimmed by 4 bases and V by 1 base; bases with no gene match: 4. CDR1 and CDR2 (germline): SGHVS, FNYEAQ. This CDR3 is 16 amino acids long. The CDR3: CASSLEGGKYNSPLHF. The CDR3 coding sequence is TGTGCCAGCAGCTTAGAAGGGGGCAAGTATAATTCACCCCTCCACTTT.

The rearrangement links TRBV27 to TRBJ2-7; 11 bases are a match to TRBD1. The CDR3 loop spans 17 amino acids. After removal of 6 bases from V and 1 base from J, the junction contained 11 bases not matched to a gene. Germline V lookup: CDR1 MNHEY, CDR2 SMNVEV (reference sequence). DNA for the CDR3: TGTGCCAGCAGGGGGGACAGGGGGTGGTATGAGTCCTACGAGCAGTACTTC. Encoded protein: CASRGDRGWYESYEQYF.